This T cell receptor beta chain was identified in a study of cytomegalovirus exposure and HLA in healthy donors. Study-level background: About 82 million unique TCRs from HLA-typed donors were held in an early release of data. Membership in the Caucasian-associated ancestry cluster was found for 81% of fewer than 450 genotyped donors.

V was pared by 4 bases and J by 3 bases, with 7 bases of the junction left unmatched. The CDR3 is 16 amino acids. Germline assignment: CDR1 SGHTS and CDR2 YDEGEE. Vbeta (60) and Jbeta (13) primers were used in the PCR. Under the authors' procedure: Per a later analysis, the number of unique TCR beta chains was roughly 83 million, of which around 9.9 million were shared. The repertoire was sequenced with immunoSEQ multiplex PCR; TCRdb's copy has only in-frame clones and lacks some. That table furnishes V, J and clone size, whereas the DNA furnished D and trimming. The sample lists 130,000 to 150,000 clones; around 82% were seen once.

J is TRBJ1-6 and V is TRBV5-8; 7 bases align to TRBD1. The TCR comes from a man aged 35-49 years in good health and CMV-seropositive. The specimen sequenced was PBMCs. CDR3: CASSVTGTLYNSPLHF. For the CDR3, the DNA is TGTGCCAGCAGCGTGACAGGGACCCTCTATAATTCACCCCTCCACTTT.